The rows below give T cell receptor beta chains drawn from one sample of a study of patients and donors after allogeneic stem cell transplantation. One entry per CDR3 protein, called by TCRdb with MiXCR from the RT-PCR reads. In the table there are about 90,000 distinct CDR3 sequences, approximately 49% of which are singletons. Sequencing was carried out using blood, either unsorted or a sorted T cell fraction (not recorded which). The receptors come from a human donor who was either an allogeneic HSCT recipient or a stem cell or donor lymphocyte infusion donor (not recorded which). It is not recorded whose cells these are; they may come from a transplant donor. Each CDR3 is given with its conserved first and last residue. The D gene is left open where the match is weak. For some rows the clone size is stated as once, few or many, or as a class when expanded; others skip it.

>TRBJ1-5|-|TRBV12-3/TRBV12-4|few
TGTGCCAGCAGTTATAACAGTTCCCCTCAGCCCCAGCATTTT
CASSYNSSPQPQHF
>TRBJ1-2|-|TRBV28|few
TGTGCCAGCAGACAGGACTCCTATGGCTACACCTTC
CASRQDSYGYTF
>TRBJ1-3|-|TRBV25-1|-
TGTGCCAGCAGTGATCCGCACGGGGAAACTGGAAACACCATATATTTT
CASSDPHGETGNTIYF
>TRBJ1-5|-|TRBV28|many
TGTGCCAGCAGTCCGGATAATGCAGAGAATCAGCCCCAGCATTTT
CASSPDNAENQPQHF
>TRBJ1-4|-|TRBV7-2|-
TGTGCCAGCAGCCAAATACAAACAACTAATGAAAAACTGTTTTTT
CASSQIQTTNEKLFF
>TRBJ1-1|TRBD1|TRBV6-5|few
TGTGCCAGCGGACAGGGGTCCATACCTGAAGCTTTCTTT
CASGQGSIPEAFF
>TRBJ1-1|TRBD1|TRBV20-1|-
TGCAGTGCTAGAGTGACAGGGGTTGCTGAAGCTTTCTTT
CSARVTGVAEAFF
>TRBJ1-2|-|TRBV7-9|-
TGTGCCAGCAGCCCCCCCCAGGGATATGGCTACACCTTC
CASSPPQGYGYTF
>TRBJ2-7|-|TRBV12-3/TRBV12-4|few
TGTGCCAGCAGCCGAAGCTCCTACGAGCAGTACTTC
CASSRSSYEQYF
>TRBJ1-1|-|TRBV29-1|-
TGCAGCGTTATCGGCAGATTGAAAATTGAAGCTTTCTTT
CSVIGRLKIEAFF
>TRBJ2-3|TRBD1|TRBV27|-
TGTGCCAGCAGTTTGGTACAGGGGGCCCCAACAGATACGCAGTATTTT
CASSLVQGAPTDTQYF
>TRBJ2-3|TRBD2|TRBV10-2|-
TGCGCCAGCAGTGAACTAGCGGGAGTTACGCAGTATTTT
CASSELAGVTQYF
>TRBJ1-2|-|TRBV12-3/TRBV12-4|few
TGTGCCAGCAGTTTAGCGAACCCCGCGGGAGGCGATGGCTACACCTTC
CASSLANPAGGDGYTF
>TRBJ1-5|TRBD1|TRBV6-6|few
TGTGCCAGCAGTTACGGGACAGGGGATAGCAATCAGCCCCAGCATTTT
CASSYGTGDSNQPQHF
>TRBJ1-1|-|TRBV4-3|-
TGCGCCAGCAGCCGCCGGGACACCTCTGAAGCTTTCTTT
CASSRRDTSEAFF
>TRBJ1-2|-|TRBV11-2|-
TGTGCCAGCAGCCCAGTGACACGGGACGGCTACACCTTC
CASSPVTRDGYTF
>TRBJ2-5|TRBD2|TRBV12-3/TRBV12-4|-
TGTGCCAGCAGTTTAGCGCTCCTAGCGGACCAAGAGACCCAGTACTTC
CASSLALLADQETQYF
>TRBJ1-1|-|TRBV6-5|few
TGTGCCAGCAGTTACTCAGTTTTCGTCATGAACACTGAAGCTTTCTTT
CASSYSVFVMNTEAFF
>TRBJ1-5|-|TRBV2|few
TGTGCCAGCAGTGCCCTCCTGGGCGGAAGCAATCAGCCCCAGCATTTT
CASSALLGGSNQPQHF
>TRBJ1-1|TRBD1|TRBV28|few
TGTGCCAGCAGTTTATGGTGGGGACAGGGGAATGCTGAAGCTTTCTTT
CASSLWWGQGNAEAFF
>TRBJ2-2|TRBD2|TRBV4-3|-
TGCGCCAGCAGCCAAGACCGTGTAGCGGGCACCGGGGAGCTGTTTTTT
CASSQDRVAGTGELFF
>TRBJ1-5|-|TRBV20-1|-
TGCAGTGCTAGAGATATGAGGAACCCCAATCAGCCCCAGCATTTT
CSARDMRNPNQPQHF
>TRBJ1-6|-|TRBV7-9|-
TGTGCCAGCGGGAATTCACCCCTCCACTTT
CASGNSPLHF
>TRBJ1-1|-|TRBV21-1|few
TGTGCCAGCAGCAAAGACAGGGATGGTGACACTGAAGCTTTCTTT
CASSKDRDGDTEAFF
>TRBJ1-3|TRBD1|TRBV5-1|-
TGCGCCAGCAGCTCGATGATACAGGGGGCTGGAAACACCATATATTTT
CASSSMIQGAGNTIYF
>TRBJ1-1|-|TRBV5-1|-
TGCGCCAGCAGCTTGAAGGGGGAACCGGGCACTGAAGCTTTCTTT
CASSLKGEPGTEAFF
>TRBJ1-5|-|TRBV6-2/TRBV6-3|few
TGTGCCAGCAGCGACCCCCTCGGACAGTATAATCAGCCCCAGCATTTT
CASSDPLGQYNQPQHF
>TRBJ1-3|-|TRBV4-1|few
TGCGCCAGCAAGAGTGGGATCTCTGGAAACACCATATATTTT
CASKSGISGNTIYF
>TRBJ1-4|-|TRBV7-9|few
TGTGCCAGCAGCTTCTCCAGGGGTAATGAAAAACTGTTTTTT
CASSFSRGNEKLFF
>TRBJ2-7|-|TRBV10-3|-
TGTGCCATCAGTGTCAGATCAGGGGTCCCATACGAGCAGTACTTC
CAISVRSGVPYEQYF